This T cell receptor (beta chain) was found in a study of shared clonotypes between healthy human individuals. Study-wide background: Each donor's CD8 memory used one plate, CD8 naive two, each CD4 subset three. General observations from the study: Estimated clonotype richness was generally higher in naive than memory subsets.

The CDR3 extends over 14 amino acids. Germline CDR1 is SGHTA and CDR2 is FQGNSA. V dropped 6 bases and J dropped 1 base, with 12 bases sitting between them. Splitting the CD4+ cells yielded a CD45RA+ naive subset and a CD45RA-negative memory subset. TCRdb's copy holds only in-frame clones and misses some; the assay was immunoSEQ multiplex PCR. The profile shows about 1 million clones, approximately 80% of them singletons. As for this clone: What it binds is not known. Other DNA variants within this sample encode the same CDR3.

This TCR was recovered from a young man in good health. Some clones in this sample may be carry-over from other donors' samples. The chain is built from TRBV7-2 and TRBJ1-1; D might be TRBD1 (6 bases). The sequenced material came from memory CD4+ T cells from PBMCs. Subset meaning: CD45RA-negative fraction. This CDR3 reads CASSPGAANTEAFF. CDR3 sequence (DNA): TGTGCCAGCAGTCCGGGGGCAGCGAACACTGAAGCTTTCTTT.